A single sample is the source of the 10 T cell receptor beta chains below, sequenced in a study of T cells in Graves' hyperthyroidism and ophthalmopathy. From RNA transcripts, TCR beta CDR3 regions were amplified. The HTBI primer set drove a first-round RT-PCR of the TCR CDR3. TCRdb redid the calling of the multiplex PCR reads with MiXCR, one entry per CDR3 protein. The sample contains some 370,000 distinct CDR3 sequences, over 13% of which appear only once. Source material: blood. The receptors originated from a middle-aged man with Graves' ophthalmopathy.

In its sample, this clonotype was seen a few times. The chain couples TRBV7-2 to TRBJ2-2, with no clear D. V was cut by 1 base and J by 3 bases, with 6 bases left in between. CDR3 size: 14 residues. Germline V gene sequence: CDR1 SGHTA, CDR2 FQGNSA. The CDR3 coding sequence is TGTGCCAGCAGCTTAGGGGCACACACCGGGGAGCTGTTTTTT. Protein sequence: CASSLGAHTGELFF.

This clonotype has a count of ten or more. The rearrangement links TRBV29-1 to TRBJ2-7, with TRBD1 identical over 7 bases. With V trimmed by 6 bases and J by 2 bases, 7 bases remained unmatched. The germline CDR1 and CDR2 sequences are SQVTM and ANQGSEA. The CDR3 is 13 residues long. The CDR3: CSVTNTGAYEQYF. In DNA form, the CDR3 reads TGCAGCGTAACCAATACAGGGGCCTACGAGCAGTACTTC.

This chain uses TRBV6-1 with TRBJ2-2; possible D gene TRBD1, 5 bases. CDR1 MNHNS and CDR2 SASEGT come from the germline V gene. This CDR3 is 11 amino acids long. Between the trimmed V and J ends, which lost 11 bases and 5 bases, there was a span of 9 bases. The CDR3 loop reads CAGQMTGELFF. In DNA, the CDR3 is TGTGCCGGACAAATGACCGGGGAGCTGTTTTTT.

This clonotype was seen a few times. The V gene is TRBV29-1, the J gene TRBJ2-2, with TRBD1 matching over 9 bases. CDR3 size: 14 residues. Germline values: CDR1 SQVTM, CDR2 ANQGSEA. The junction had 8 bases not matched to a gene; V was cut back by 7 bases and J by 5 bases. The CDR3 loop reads CSALTGGETGELFF. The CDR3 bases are TGCAGCGCTCTGACAGGGGGAGAGACCGGGGAGCTGTTTTTT.

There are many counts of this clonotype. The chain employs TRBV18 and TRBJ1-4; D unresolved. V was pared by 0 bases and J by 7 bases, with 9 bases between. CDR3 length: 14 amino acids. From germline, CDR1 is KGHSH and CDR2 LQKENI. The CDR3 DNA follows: TGTGCCAGCTCACCACCCGGAGGGCGTGAAAAACTGTTTTTT. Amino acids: CASSPPGGREKLFF.

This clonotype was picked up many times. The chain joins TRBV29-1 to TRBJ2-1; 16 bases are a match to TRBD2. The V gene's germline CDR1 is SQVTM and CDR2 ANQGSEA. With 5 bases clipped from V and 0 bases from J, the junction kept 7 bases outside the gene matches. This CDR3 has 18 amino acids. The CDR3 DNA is TGCAGCGTTCGAGGGACTAGCGGGAGGGCCCCCTCCTACAATGAGCAGTTCTTC. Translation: CSVRGTSGRAPSYNEQFF.

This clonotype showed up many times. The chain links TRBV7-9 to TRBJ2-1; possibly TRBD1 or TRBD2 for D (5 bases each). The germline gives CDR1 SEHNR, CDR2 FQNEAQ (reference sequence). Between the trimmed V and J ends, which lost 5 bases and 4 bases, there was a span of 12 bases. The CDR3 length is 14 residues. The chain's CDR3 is CASSPWGSYNEQFF. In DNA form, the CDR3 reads TGTGCCAGCAGCCCCTGGGGGTCATACAATGAGCAGTTCTTC.

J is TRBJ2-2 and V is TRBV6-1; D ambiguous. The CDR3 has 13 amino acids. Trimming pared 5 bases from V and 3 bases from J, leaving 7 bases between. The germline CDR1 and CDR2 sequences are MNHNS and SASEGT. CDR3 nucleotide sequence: TGTGCCAGCAGTTCAACGGACACCGGGGAGCTGTTTTTT. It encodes CASSSTDTGELFF.

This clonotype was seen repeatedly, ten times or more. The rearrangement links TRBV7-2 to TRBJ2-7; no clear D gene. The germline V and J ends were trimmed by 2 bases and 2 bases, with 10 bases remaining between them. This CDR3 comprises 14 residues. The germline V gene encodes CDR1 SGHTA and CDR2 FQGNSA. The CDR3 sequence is CASSLSWETYEQYF. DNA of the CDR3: TGTGCCAGCAGCTTATCTTGGGAAACCTACGAGCAGTACTTC.

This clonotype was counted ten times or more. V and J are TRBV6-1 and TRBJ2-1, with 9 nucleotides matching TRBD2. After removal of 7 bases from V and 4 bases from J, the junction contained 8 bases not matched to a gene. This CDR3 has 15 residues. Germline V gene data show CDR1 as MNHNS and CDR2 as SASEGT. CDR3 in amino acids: CASKKRLAEYNEQFF. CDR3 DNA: TGTGCCAGCAAAAAGCGACTAGCGGAGTACAATGAGCAGTTCTTC.